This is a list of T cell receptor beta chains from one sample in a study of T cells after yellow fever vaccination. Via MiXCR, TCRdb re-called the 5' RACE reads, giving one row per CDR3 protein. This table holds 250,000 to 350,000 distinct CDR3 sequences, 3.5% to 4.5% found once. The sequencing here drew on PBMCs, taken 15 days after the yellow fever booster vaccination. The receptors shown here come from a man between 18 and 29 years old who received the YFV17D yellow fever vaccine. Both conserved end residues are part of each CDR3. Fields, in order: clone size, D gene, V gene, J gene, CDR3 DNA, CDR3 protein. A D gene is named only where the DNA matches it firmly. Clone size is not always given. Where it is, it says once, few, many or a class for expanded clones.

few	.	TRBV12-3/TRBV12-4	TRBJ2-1	TGTGCCAGCAGTTTGAGGGCAGGGAGACTCAATGAGCAGTTCTTC	CASSLRAGRLNEQFF
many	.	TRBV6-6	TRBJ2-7	TGTGCCAGCAGTCACGGACAGGAGCAGTACTTC	CASSHGQEQYF
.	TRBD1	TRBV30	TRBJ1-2	TGTGCCTGGAGGGGGGACAGGGAGGGTCGGAGCTATGGCTACACCTTC	CAWRGDREGRSYGYTF
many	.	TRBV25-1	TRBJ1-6	TGTGCCAGCAGTGAAGGGGAGATGGTTAGTTCACCCCTCCACTTT	CASSEGEMVSSPLHF
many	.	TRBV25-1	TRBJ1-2	TGTGCCAGCAGTGAAGCTAACTATGGCTACACCTTC	CASSEANYGYTF
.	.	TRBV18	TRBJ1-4	TGTGCCAGCTCACCAAAAAGTCAAAGGGGGTATGAAAAACTGTTTTTT	CASSPKSQRGYEKLFF
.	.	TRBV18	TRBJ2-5	TGTGCCAGCTCACTCTCCGACATTATCTACGAGACCCAGTACTTC	CASSLSDIIYETQYF
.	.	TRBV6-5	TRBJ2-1	TGTGCCAGCAGTTCTAACAGGGAGAAGCAGTTCTTC	CASSSNREKQFF
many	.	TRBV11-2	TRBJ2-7	TGTGCCAGCAGCTTAGGGCCTTTGGAGCAGTACTTC	CASSLGPLEQYF
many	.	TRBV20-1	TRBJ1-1	TGCAGTGCTAGAGTAGGCAGGGCTGGGACTGAAGCTTTCTTT	CSARVGRAGTEAFF
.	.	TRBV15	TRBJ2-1	TGTGCCACCAGCCCGGCCCGGTTATACAATGAGCAGTTCTTC	CATSPARLYNEQFF
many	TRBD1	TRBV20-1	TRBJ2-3	TGCAGTGCTAGAGCCCACAGGGGTAGGACAGATACGCAGTATTTT	CSARAHRGRTDTQYF
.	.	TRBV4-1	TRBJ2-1	TGCGCCAGCAGCCAAGTCGGGCAGGGAAAGTTCTTC	CASSQVGQGKFF
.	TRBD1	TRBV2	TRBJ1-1	TGTGCCAGCAGCGGGGACAGGGGAGGGTTGAACACTGAAGCTTTCTTT	CASSGDRGGLNTEAFF
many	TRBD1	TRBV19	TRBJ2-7	TGTGCCAGTAGTATGACAGGGCACGAGCAGTACTTC	CASSMTGHEQYF
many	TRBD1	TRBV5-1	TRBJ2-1	TGCGCCAGCAGCTTGTTGGGACAGGGGGCTCTCGGCTACAATGAGCAGTTCTTC	CASSLLGQGALGYNEQFF
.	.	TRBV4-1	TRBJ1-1	TGCGCCAGCAGCCAAGTATCAGATGGGGTCACTGAAGCTTTCTTT	CASSQVSDGVTEAFF